This TCR beta chain was sequenced for a study of CD8 T cells in ankylosing spondylitis. Findings of the study overall: What seemed typical of ankylosing spondylitis blood was a TCR beta motif built from several highly homologous variants.

Making the TCR beta libraries involved quantitative 5'-RACE with molecular barcodes. MiXCR was run by TCRdb on the 5' RACE reads, yielding one entry per CDR3 protein. This sample has a few hundred thousand distinct CDR3 sequences, with 12% found just once. The table lists this clonotype with a few counts. What it binds is not known. Germline trimming cut 8 bases from V and 4 bases from J; bases unmatched to any gene: 4. Looked up from germline, CDR1 is MNHNS and CDR2 is SASEGT. This CDR3 is 13 amino acids long. The receptor's source is a male donor with ankylosing spondylitis. The chain links TRBV6-1 to TRBJ2-5, with 10 bases aligning to TRBD1. Sequencing input: blood, either unsorted or a sorted T cell fraction (not recorded which). CDR3 coding DNA: TGTGCCAGCGCTTGGACAGGGGGAGAGACCCAGTACTTC. Translation gives CASAWTGGETQYF.